Listed below are T cell receptor beta chains from one sample, sequenced in a study of cytomegalovirus exposure and HLA in healthy donors. The table came from immunoSEQ multiplex PCR; TCRdb's copy has only in-frame clones and leaves some out. The profile shows more than 200,000 clones, 83% of them singletons. The sequencing input was PBMCs. The receptor source for this set is a girl aged 10 to 17 in good health and CMV-seronegative. Each CDR3 is given with its conserved first and last residue.

TRBV6-6	CASSAGRRYEQYF
TRBV30	CAWSPGLGAFF
TRBV7-9	CASSLSRQFASPLHF
TRBV4-1	CASSQDLPLQETQYF
TRBV7-9	CASSLVTWERRAFF
TRBV6-1	CASSEAPSFNEQFF
TRBV11-2	CASSFRWETYEQYF
TRBV4-1	CASSQYSSGANVLTF
TRBV4-3	CASSRKTSGGYNEQFF
TRBV7-9	CASSLGTGGSSQETQYF
TRBV9	CASSVGGSFYNEQFF
TRBV28	CASSSPATGGKNTEAFF
TRBV4-2	CASSQDRGTDTQYF
TRBV15	CATTGRPNTEAFF
TRBV7-9	CASSQGLLHFGYTF
TRBV6-1	CASSERTRSGQGGIGQPQHF
TRBV30	CAWSSTGSGNTIYF
TRBV6-5	CASSYVGQGRNGYTF
TRBV18	CASSRNTGNTDTQYF
TRBV15	CATSRGGDTQYF
TRBV2	CASRATDTQYF
TRBV9	CASSVVGIYGYTF
TRBV4-3	CASSQGYQRGTFYEQYF
TRBV6-5	CASSYDRGRETQYF
TRBV10-2	CASRRTSGSRSNEQFF
TRBV4-2	CASSQIGGGPIGEQYF
TRBV19	CASSPTTGSIQPQHF
TRBV7-2	CASSFFKGANSPLHF
TRBV10-3	CAIRGTGFYEQYF
TRBV27	CASSPNRGRRTSGSTYEQYF
TRBV5-1	CASSLGRVPNEKLFF